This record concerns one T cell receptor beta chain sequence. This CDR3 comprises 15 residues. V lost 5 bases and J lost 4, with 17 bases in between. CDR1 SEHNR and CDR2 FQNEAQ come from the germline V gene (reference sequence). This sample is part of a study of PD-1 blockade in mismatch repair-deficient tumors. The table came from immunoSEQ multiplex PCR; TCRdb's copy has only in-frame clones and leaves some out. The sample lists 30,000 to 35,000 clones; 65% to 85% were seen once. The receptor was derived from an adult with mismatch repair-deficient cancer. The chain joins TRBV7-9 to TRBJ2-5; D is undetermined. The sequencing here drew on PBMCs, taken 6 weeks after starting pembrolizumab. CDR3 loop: CASSPRVAYAETQYF. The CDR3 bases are TGTGCCAGCAGCCCCCGCGTTGCCTATGCAGAGACCCAGTACTTC.